Detailed here is one T cell receptor beta chain. What it binds is not known. Assay used: immunoSEQ multiplex PCR; TCRdb lists only in-frame clones, some missing. The sample holds 60,000 or so clones; around 83% are singletons and the top ten take approximately 19%. During the collection period, no donor immune events like infections were recorded. This entry comes from a study of identifying expanded T cells in peripheral blood. The V end was cut by 4 bases, the J end by 6 bases, with 18 bases between. The CDR3 runs 15 residues. Per germline, CDR1 SGHDN and CDR2 FVKESK. Study observations and caveats: Variance in clone template counts between roughly 2-week samples significantly increased with total template count across all healthy donors. Technical replicates showed about 1.2 changed clones; about two weeks about 16.4; four weeks 19.

V is TRBV14 and J is TRBJ1-2; possible D gene TRBD1, 6 bases. The receptor's source is a person aged 18 to 75 in good health. Input material: blood. Written as DNA, the CDR3 is TGTGCCAGCAGCCGACCCGGGGCAGGGGTGCATGGCTACACCTTC. Its protein product is CASSRPGAGVHGYTF.